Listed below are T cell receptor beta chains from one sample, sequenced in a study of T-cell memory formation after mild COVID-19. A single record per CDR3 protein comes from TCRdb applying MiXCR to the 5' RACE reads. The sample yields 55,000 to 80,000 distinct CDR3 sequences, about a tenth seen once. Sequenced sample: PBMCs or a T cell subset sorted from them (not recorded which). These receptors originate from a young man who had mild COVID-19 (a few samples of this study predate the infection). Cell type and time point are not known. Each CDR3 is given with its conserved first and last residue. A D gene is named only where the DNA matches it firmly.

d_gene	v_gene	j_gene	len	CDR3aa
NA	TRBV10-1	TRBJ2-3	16	CASSESRRLSTDTQYF
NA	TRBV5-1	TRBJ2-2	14	CASSADIGTGELFF
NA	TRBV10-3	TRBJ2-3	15	CAITPGTSGTDTQYF
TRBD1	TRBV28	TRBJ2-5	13	CASSDRVEETQYF
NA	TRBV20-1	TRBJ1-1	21	CSARVRDSTLVVGGVNTEAFF
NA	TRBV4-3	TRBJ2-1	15	CASSQDLLGHNEQFF
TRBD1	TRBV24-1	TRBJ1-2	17	CATSDPTTGTEGDGYTF
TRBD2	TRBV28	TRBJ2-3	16	CASSLPGAGDTDTQYF
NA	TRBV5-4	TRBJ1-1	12	CASSHRTAEAFF
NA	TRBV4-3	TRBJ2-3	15	CASSQAGAPPATQYF
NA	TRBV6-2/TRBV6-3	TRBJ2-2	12	CASSWRTGELFF
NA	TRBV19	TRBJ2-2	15	CASSIKTANTGELFF
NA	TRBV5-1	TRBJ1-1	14	CASSSTASNTEAFF
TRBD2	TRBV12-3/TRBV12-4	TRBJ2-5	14	CASSFASGQETQYF
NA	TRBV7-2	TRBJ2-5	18	CASSVGGPRTGFAETQYF
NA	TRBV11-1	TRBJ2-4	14	CASSFSLAKNIQYF
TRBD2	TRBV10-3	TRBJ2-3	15	CAITTSGESTDTQYF
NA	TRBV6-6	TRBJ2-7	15	CASSSAGGGRNEQYF
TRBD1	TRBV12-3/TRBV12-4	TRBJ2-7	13	CASRGQGSHEQYF
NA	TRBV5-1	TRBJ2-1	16	CASTPEGQRGGDEQFF
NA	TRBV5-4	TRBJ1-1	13	CASSLDPQFEAFF
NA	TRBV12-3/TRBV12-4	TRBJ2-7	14	CASRYISGSYEQYF
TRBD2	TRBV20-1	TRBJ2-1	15	CSAASGGEVRNEQFF
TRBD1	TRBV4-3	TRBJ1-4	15	CASSPQGGTNEKLFF
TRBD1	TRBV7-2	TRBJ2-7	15	CASSLVGQGSYEQYF
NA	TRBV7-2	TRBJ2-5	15	CASSSTAGYQETQYF
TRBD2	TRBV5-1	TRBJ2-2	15	CASSLGLGPTGELFF
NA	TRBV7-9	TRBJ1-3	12	CASSFPGNTIYF
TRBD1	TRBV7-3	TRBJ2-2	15	CASSSTGFDTGELFF
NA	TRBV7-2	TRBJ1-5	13	CASSPQIRQPQHF